Here is one T cell receptor beta chain with its context. This sample was taken from a study of blood T cell repertoires in COVID-19. The assay was immunoSEQ multiplex PCR, and TCRdb's table has in-frame clones only and misses some. Here the sample spans roughly 430,000 clones, roughly 90% being singletons. Germline V CDR1 and CDR2: LNHDA, SQIVND (reference sequence). Trimming shortened V by 5 bases and J by 1 base, and 20 bases separated the two germline ends. The CDR3 covers 17 residues. The sequence was obtained from a woman aged 40 to 55 with acute COVID-19. The chain is built from TRBV19 and TRBJ1-1; tentatively, D is TRBD1 (6 bases). Sequencing was done on a sample of PBMCs or T cells enriched from blood (not recorded which). CDR3 coding DNA: TGTGCCAGTAGTGCCCTACGGGGGGCGGAGAGGAACACTGAAGCTTTCTTT. It is translated as CASSALRGAERNTEAFF.